The 8 T cell receptor beta chains given below trace back to one sample, sequenced in a study of T cells in Graves' hyperthyroidism and ophthalmopathy. RNA transcripts provided the source from which TCR beta CDR3 regions were amplified. HTBI primers were the set used in a first-round RT-PCR of the TCR CDR3. TCRdb processed the multiplex PCR reads anew with MiXCR; each CDR3 protein has one entry. Among around 370,000 distinct CDR3 sequences listed, around a sixth were seen once. The specimen was blood. Receptors were obtained from a young man with Graves' ophthalmopathy.

This clonotype was detected ten times or more. The chain is built from TRBV2 and TRBJ2-3, with a tentative D call TRBD2 (6 bases). Per germline, CDR1 SNHLY and CDR2 FYNNEI. Trimming took 8 bases from V and 4 from J, leaving 22 bases between them. CDR3 length: 16 residues. In DNA form, the CDR3 reads TGTGCCAGCGCTCCGGGAGCTAACCCCACAGCAGATACGCAGTATTTT. This sequence encodes CASAPGANPTADTQYF.

This clonotype was counted many times. The V gene is TRBV5-5, the J gene TRBJ2-3; 7 nucleotides match TRBD2. After removal of 0 bases from V and 3 bases from J, the junction contained 4 bases not matched to a gene. CDR1 and CDR2 (germline): SGHKS, YYEKEE (reference sequence). This CDR3 has 15 amino acids. The CDR3 region has the DNA TGTGCCAGCAGCTTGGACTCGCGGGGGACAGATACGCAGTATTTT. As protein: CASSLDSRGTDTQYF.

This rearrangement joins TRBV6-2 or TRBV6-3 to TRBJ2-6, with a possible D match to TRBD1 (6 bases). The CDR3 sequence is 17 residues long. V was pared by 6 bases and J by 0 bases, with 15 bases between. Germline V CDR1 and CDR2: MNHEY, SVGEGT. CDR3 loop: CASSLRRGYSGANVLTF. CDR3 in DNA: TGTGCCAGCAGCCTACGCAGGGGCTACTCTGGGGCCAACGTCCTGACTTTC.

In regard to this clonotype: A much larger clone differs from this one at a single base, so this may be a read error. CDR3: CAGSLVGLNYEQYF. CDR3 bases: TGTGCCGGCAGTTTAGTTGGGCTAAACTACGAGCAGTACTTC. This chain uses TRBV12-3 or TRBV12-4 with TRBJ2-7, with no clear D. The CDR3 extends over 14 amino acids.

In its sample, this clonotype was seen many times. This sequence joins TRBV2 and TRBJ1-2; 10 nucleotides match TRBD1. This CDR3 is 13 amino acids long. From germline, CDR1 is SNHLY and CDR2 FYNNEI. Trimming took 6 bases from V and 7 from J; bases not matched to a gene: 5. The CDR3 loop is CASRDRGLAGYTF. As DNA, the CDR3 is TGTGCCAGCAGAGACAGGGGGCTCGCTGGCTACACCTTC.

This chain connects TRBV27 to TRBJ1-2; no reliable D call. V was cut by 6 bases and J by 4 bases, with 12 bases left in between. CDR1 is MNHEY, CDR2 SMNVEV, per germline (reference sequence). The CDR3 runs to 13 residues. The CDR3 DNA reads as TGTGCCAGCAGCAGGTTTCCCCCCTATGGCTACACCTTC. Protein: CASSRFPPYGYTF.

This clonotype has more than one count but fewer than ten. The chain links TRBV6-5 to TRBJ1-6, with 7 nucleotides matching TRBD1. Trimming cost V 2 bases and J 6 bases; bases outside gene matches: 4. This CDR3 comprises 15 residues. Germline CDR1 is MNHEY and CDR2 is SVGAGI. The CDR3, as DNA: TGTGCCAGCAGTTACGAAGACAGGGCTAATTCACCCCTCCACTTT. Its protein product is CASSYEDRANSPLHF.

This clonotype was observed many times. This sequence joins TRBV12-3 or TRBV12-4 and TRBJ2-7; no clear D gene. The V gene lost 5 bases and the J gene lost 3 bases, with 8 bases spanning the gap. The CDR3 is 12 amino acids. The CDR3 region is CASSPDNYEQYF. In nucleotides, the CDR3 is TGTGCCAGCAGTCCTGACAACTACGAGCAGTACTTC.